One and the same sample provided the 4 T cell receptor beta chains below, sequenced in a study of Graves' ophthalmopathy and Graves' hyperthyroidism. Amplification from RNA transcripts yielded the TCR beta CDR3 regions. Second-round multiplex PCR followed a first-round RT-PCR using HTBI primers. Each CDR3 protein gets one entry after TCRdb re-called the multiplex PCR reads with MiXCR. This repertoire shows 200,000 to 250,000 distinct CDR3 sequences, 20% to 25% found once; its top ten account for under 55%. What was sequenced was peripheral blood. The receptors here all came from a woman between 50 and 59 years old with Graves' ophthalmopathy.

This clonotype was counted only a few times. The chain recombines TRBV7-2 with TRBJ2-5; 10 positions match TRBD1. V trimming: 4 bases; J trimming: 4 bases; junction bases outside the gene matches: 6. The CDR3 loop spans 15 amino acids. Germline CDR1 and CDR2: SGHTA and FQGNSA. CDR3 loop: CASSSGQGIIETQYF. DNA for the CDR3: TGTGCCAGCAGCTCGGGACAGGGGATCATAGAGACCCAGTACTTC.

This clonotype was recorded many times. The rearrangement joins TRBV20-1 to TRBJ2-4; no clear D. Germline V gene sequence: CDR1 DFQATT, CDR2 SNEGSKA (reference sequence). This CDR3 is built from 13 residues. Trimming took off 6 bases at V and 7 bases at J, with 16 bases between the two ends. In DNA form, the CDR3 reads TGCAGTGCAGCCTACAGTGGGCGGAACATTCAGTACTTC. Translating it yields CSAAYSGRNIQYF.

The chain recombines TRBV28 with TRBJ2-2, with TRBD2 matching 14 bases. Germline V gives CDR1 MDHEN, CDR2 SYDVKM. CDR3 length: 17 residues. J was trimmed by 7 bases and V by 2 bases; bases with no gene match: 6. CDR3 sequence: CASSLAGLAGGNGELFF. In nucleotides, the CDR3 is TGTGCCAGCAGTTTAGCAGGACTAGCGGGAGGTAACGGGGAGCTGTTTTTT. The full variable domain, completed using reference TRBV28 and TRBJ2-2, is DVKVTQSSRYLVKRTGEKVFLECVQDMDHENMFWYRQDPGLGLRLIYFSYDVKMKEKGDIPEGYSVSREKKERFSLILESASTNQTSMYLCASSLAGLAGGNGELFFGEGSRLTVL.

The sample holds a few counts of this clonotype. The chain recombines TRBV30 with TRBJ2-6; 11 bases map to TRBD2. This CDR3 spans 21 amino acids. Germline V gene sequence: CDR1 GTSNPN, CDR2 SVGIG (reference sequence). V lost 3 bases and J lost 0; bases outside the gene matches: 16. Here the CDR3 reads CAWRHEFGLAGFSSGANVLTF. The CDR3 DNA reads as TGTGCCTGGAGGCACGAGTTCGGACTAGCGGGTTTTAGCTCTGGGGCCAACGTCCTGACTTTC.